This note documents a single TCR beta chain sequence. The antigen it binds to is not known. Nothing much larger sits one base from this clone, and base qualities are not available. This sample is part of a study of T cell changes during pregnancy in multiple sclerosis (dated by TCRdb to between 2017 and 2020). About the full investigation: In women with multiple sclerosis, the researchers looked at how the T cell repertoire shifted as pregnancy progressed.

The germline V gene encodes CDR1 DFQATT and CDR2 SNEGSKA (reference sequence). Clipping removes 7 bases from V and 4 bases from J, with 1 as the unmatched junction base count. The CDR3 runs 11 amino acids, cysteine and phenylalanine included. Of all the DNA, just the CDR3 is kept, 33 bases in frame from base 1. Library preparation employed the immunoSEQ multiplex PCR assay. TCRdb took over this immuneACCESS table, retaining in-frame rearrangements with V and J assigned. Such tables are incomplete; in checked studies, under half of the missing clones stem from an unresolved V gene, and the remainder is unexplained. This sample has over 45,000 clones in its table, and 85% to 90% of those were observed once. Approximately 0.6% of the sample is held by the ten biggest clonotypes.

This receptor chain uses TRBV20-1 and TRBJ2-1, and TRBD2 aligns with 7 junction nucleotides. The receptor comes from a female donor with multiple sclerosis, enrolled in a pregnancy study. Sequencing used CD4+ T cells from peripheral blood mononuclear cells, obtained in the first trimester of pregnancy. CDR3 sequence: CSGLAYNEQFF. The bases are TGCAGTGGACTAGCTTACAATGAGCAGTTCTTC.